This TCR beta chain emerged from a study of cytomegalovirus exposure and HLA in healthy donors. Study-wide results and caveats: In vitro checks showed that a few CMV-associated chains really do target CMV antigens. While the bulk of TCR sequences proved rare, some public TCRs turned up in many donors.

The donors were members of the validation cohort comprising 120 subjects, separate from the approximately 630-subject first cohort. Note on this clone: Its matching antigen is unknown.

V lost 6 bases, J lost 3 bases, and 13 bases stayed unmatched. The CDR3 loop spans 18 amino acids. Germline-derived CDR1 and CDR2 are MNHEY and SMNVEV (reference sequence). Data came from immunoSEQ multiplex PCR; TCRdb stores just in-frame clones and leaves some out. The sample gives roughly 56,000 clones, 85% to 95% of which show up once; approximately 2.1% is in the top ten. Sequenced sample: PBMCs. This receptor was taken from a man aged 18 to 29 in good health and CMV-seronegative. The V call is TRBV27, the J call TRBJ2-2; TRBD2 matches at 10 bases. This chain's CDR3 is CASRPHFLAGADTGELFF. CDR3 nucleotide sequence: TGTGCCAGCAGACCTCACTTTCTAGCGGGAGCGGACACCGGGGAGCTGTTTTTT.